The source of this T cell receptor beta chain is a study of blood T cells in healthy people across ages. There are 11 residues in the CDR3. Germline loops: CDR1 GTSNPN, CDR2 SVGIG (reference sequence). V dropped 3 bases and J dropped 5 bases, with 5 bases sitting between them. Total RNA, at least 5 micrograms per sample, was extracted from PBMCs. Whole-study results and caveats: Diversity of TCR beta per million T cells declined in a roughly linear way with age.

As regards this clonotype: Antigen: not known.

Primers used in a second PCR of about 6 to 11 cycles were a sample-barcoded 5' primer and a J-beta primer mix. TCRdb fed the 5' RACE reads into MiXCR, producing one record per CDR3 protein. The data show 750,000 to 950,000 distinct CDR3 sequences, 50% to 65% seen once. Sequencing used blood. This TCR was recovered from a man older than 75 in good health. The rearrangement joins TRBV30 to TRBJ2-1; D perhaps matches TRBD1 (5 bases). CDR3 sequence (DNA): TGTGCCTGGAGACAGGACAATGAGCAGTTCTTC. It translates to CAWRQDNEQFF.